These 11 T cell receptor beta chains came from one sample sequenced in a study of OX40 agonist ivuxolimab in advanced cancers. Using immunoSEQ multiplex PCR, the repertoire was profiled, and TCRdb retains in-frame clones only, with some absent. This table holds 50,000 to 75,000 clones, approximately 87% found once. The specimen was CD4+ or CD8+ T cells sorted from blood, collected in a trial of the OX40 agonist ivuxolimab. The receptors here all came from an adult with an advanced solid tumor such as melanoma, head and neck, liver or kidney cancer.

The V call is TRBV2, the J call TRBJ2-6, with 8 bases matching TRBD1. Germline V gene data show CDR1 as SNHLY and CDR2 as FYNNEI. J gave up 2 bases and V 5 bases, and 8 bases lay outside the gene matches. CDR3 length: 17 amino acids. CDR3 amino acids: CASSIRTGPTGANVLTF. CDR3 DNA: TGTGCCAGCAGTATTAGGACAGGGCCAACTGGGGCCAACGTCCTGACTTTC.

This clone came up once. The V gene is TRBV5-1, the J gene TRBJ2-7; tentatively, D is TRBD1 (6 bases). Trimming removed 0 bases from V and 2 bases from J, with 12 bases in between. The length of the CDR3 is 15 residues. CDR1 SGHRS and CDR2 YFSETQ come from the germline V gene. The CDR3 spells CASSLGGTNTYEQYF. The CDR3 coding sequence is TGCGCCAGCAGCTTGGGTGGGACAAACACCTACGAGCAGTACTTC.

This rearrangement joins TRBV5-1 to TRBJ2-1; the match to TRBD1 covers 7 bases. Germline CDR1 SGHRS, CDR2 YFSETQ. There are 16 residues in the CDR3. Germline trimming cut 6 bases from V and 0 bases from J; bases unmatched to any gene: 9. CDR3 loop: CASNLLGQSSYNEQFF. CDR3 DNA sequence: TGCGCCAGCAATCTGCTGGGACAGAGCTCCTACAATGAGCAGTTCTTC.

The rearrangement links TRBV7-8 to TRBJ2-6; no definite D call. The ends were cut back, 5 bases at V and 2 bases at J, with 10 bases in the middle. The CDR3 is made up of 15 amino acids. From germline, CDR1 is SGHVS and CDR2 FQNEAQ. CDR3 coding DNA: TGTGCCAGCAGCCCCCGCATTGCTGGGGCCAACGTCCTGACTTTC. Translated, it gives CASSPRIAGANVLTF. Full variable domain (rest looked up from reference TRBV7-8 and TRBJ2-6): GAGVSQSPRYKVAKRGQDVALRCDPISGHVSLFWYQQALGQGPEFLTYFQNEAQLDKSGLPSDRFFAERPEGSVSTLKIQRTQQEDSAVYLCASSPRIAGANVLTFGAGSRLTVL.

The chain has TRBV7-7 and TRBJ2-5; 10 bases are shared with TRBD1. The CDR3 extends over 14 amino acids. In germline, CDR1 is SSHAT, CDR2 FNYEAQ (reference sequence). J lost 4 bases, V lost 5 bases, and 4 bases had no gene match. CDR3 sequence reads: CASSADRGRETQYF. The CDR3 DNA sequence: TGTGCCAGCAGCGCAGACAGGGGGCGAGAGACCCAGTACTTC.

V gene TRBV9 combines with J gene TRBJ2-2; no firm D call. CDR3 size: 11 residues. Per germline, CDR1 SGDLS and CDR2 YYNGEE. V gave up 5 bases and J gave up 2 bases, with 1 base separating them. As DNA, the CDR3 is TGTGCCAGCAGTAACACCGGGGAGCTGTTTTTT. This codes for CASSNTGELFF.

The CDR3 nucleotides read TGTGCCAGCAGAGCACAGGGCACTCAGCCCCAGCATTTT. Its translation is CASRAQGTQPQHF. The rearrangement uses TRBV2 and TRBJ1-5, with a weak D call TRBD1 (6 bases). The CDR3 is 13 amino acids. Germline loops: CDR1 SNHLY, CDR2 FYNNEI. Trimming cost V 6 bases and J 6 bases, with 12 bases left between them.

This chain joins TRBV2 and TRBJ2-7, with 7 bases lining up with TRBD2. The CDR3 consists of 14 residues. Germline CDR1 SNHLY, CDR2 FYNNEI. V lost 9 bases and J lost 2; bases outside the gene matches: 10. The CDR3 DNA sequence: TGTGCCAGTCAAGCGGGGCTTAGTCCCTACGAGCAGTACTTC. It is translated as CASQAGLSPYEQYF. The complete variable domain, with remaining parts taken from reference TRBV2 and TRBJ2-7, reads EPEVTQTPSHQVTQMGQEVILRCVPISNHLYFYWYRQILGQKVEFLVSFYNNEISEKSEIFDDQFSVERPDGSNFTLKIRSTKLEDSAMYFCASQAGLSPYEQYFGPGTRLTVT.

The rearrangement joins TRBV10-1 to TRBJ2-5, with D perhaps being TRBD1 or TRBD2 (5 bases each). Gene TRBJ2-7 matches the end of the DNA better, so the J call may be wrong. Germline V gene lookup returns CDR1 WNHNN and CDR2 SYGVQD (reference sequence). The CDR3 sequence is 14 residues long. The DNA of the CDR3 is TGCGCCAGCAGCGGGACCGCCACCTCCTACGAGCAGTACTTC. Its protein is CASSGTATSYEQYF.

The rearrangement links TRBV6-1 to TRBJ1-5; a weak D match, TRBD1 (6 bases). CDR3 length: 13 residues. Per germline, CDR1 MNHNS and CDR2 SASEGT. V lost 7 bases and J lost 5, with 12 bases in between. In DNA form, the CDR3 reads TGTGCCAGCACTTGGGGGGCGGATCAGCCCCAGCATTTT. It translates to CASTWGADQPQHF.

The genes are TRBV4-3 and TRBJ2-7; unclear D gene. The CDR3 covers 15 residues. The germline CDR1 and CDR2 sequences are LGHNA and YSLEER. Trimming cost V 0 bases and J 3 bases, with 12 bases left between them. CDR3 sequence: CASSQEIGRIYEQYF. The CDR3 coding sequence is TGCGCCAGCAGCCAAGAAATAGGCCGAATCTACGAGCAGTACTTC.